These 9 T cell receptor beta chains share one sample of origin, sequenced in a study of graft-versus-host responses after intestinal transplantation (dated by TCRdb to the early 2020s). The library was made by the immunoSEQ multiplex PCR assay. As stored in TCRdb, this immuneACCESS dataset retains in-frame rearrangements with V and J assigned. A fraction of the clones does not appear; measured against another copy, unresolved V genes explain less than half of the discrepancy, and the remainder lacks a known reason. This sample comprises more than 65,000 clones, about 94% of them detected only once. The ten largest make up around 0.57% of the sample. The time point label on this specimen signifies: cells obtained before transplantation from donor or recipient. No antigen is known for these receptors. The sequencing here drew on unstimulated CD8+ T cells sorted from spleen or lymph node cells, taken before intestinal transplant. The receptors were gathered from a human donor who received an intestinal transplant.

This chain connects TRBV5-1 to TRBJ2-1; 15 bases fit TRBD2. Germline CDR1 SGHRS, CDR2 YFSETQ. The CDR3 has 16 amino acids. V dropped 1 base and J dropped 7; count of bases not matched to a gene: 3. CDR3 DNA sequence: TGCGCCAGCAGCTTGTTCGGGACTAGCGGGAGGAATGAGCAGTTCTTC. This gives the protein CASSLFGTSGRNEQFF.

This clone was counted once. This chain's CDR3 is CAWNAGTGGYEQYF. The DNA of the CDR3 is TGTGCCTGGAACGCCGGGACAGGGGGCTACGAGCAGTACTTC. The rearrangement links TRBV30 to TRBJ2-7; TRBD1 matches at 11 bases. This CDR3 is 14 amino acids long. Germline-derived CDR1 and CDR2 are GTSNPN and SVGIG (reference sequence). Trimming at V came to 4 bases and at J to 3 bases, leaving 5 bases not matched to a gene. The full variable domain, with the rest looked up from reference TRBV30 and TRBJ2-7, is SQTIHQWPATLVQPVGSPLSLECTVEGTSNPNLYWYRQAAGRGLQLLFYSVGIGQISSEVPQNLSASRPQDRQFILSSKKLLLSDSGFYLCAWNAGTGGYEQYFGPGTRLTVT.

This chain connects TRBV7-2 to TRBJ1-5, with TRBD1 identical over 8 bases. Germline V gives CDR1 SGHTA, CDR2 FQGNSA. After removal of 5 bases from V and 2 bases from J, the junction contained 14 bases not matched to a gene. There are 18 residues in the CDR3. Here the CDR3 reads CASSPPGQGILGNQPQHF. In DNA form, the CDR3 reads TGTGCCAGCAGCCCCCCCGGACAGGGTATCCTTGGCAATCAGCCCCAGCATTTT.

The chain joins TRBV7-9 to TRBJ2-2; the match to TRBD1 covers 11 bases. Trimming took 6 bases from V and 4 from J; bases not matched to a gene: 7. This CDR3 contains 16 residues. Germline loops: CDR1 SEHNR, CDR2 FQNEAQ (reference sequence). CDR3 amino acids: CASSQPGQGGTGELFF. CDR3 DNA: TGTGCCAGCAGTCAACCGGGACAGGGGGGCACCGGGGAGCTGTTTTTT.

The chain uses TRBV2 and TRBJ1-3, with 9 bases identical to TRBD1. V dropped 8 bases and J dropped 1; count of bases not matched to a gene: 15. This CDR3 is built from 18 residues. Germline lookup yields CDR1 SNHLY and CDR2 FYNNEI. The CDR3 region is CASWFPPGQGKSGNTIYF. The CDR3 nucleotides read TGTGCCAGCTGGTTTCCACCGGGACAGGGAAAATCTGGAAACACCATATATTTT. The full variable domain, with the rest looked up from reference TRBV2 and TRBJ1-3, is EPEVTQTPSHQVTQMGQEVILRCVPISNHLYFYWYRQILGQKVEFLVSFYNNEISEKSEIFDDQFSVERPDGSNFTLKIRSTKLEDSAMYFCASWFPPGQGKSGNTIYFGEGSWLTVV.

The chain combines TRBV6-5 with TRBJ2-7; tentative D call: TRBD2 (6 bases). CDR3 length: 15 residues. The germline V gene encodes CDR1 MNHEY and CDR2 SVGAGI. V dropped 2 bases and J dropped 3 bases, with 14 bases sitting between them. CDR3 residues: CASSYPQGGDYEQYF. The CDR3 nucleotides are TGTGCCAGCAGTTACCCGCAGGGAGGCGACTACGAGCAGTACTTC.

V usage is TRBV11-2 and J usage is TRBJ2-5; D gene unclear. This CDR3 region has 14 residues. The V gene lost 0 bases and the J gene lost 1 base, with 6 bases spanning the gap. Germline CDR1 and CDR2: SGHAT and FQNNGV. CDR3 bases: TGTGCCAGCAGCTTAGAATACAGCCAAGAGACCCAGTACTTC. Encoded protein: CASSLEYSQETQYF.

V gene TRBV5-1 combines with J gene TRBJ1-2; D ambiguous. Germline CDR1 SGHRS, CDR2 YFSETQ. The V end lost 4 bases, the J end lost 4 bases, and 14 bases lay between the germline ends. There are 14 residues in the CDR3. The DNA for the CDR3 is TGCGCCAGCAGCCCCAGTCGAGGGAGCTATGGCTACACCTTC. It translates to CASSPSRGSYGYTF.

The chain uses TRBV27 and TRBJ1-2; 8 positions agree with TRBD1. V dropped 5 bases and J dropped 2; count of bases not matched to a gene: 13. The length of the CDR3 is 17 residues. Germline CDR1 reads MNHEY; CDR2 reads SMNVEV (reference sequence). In DNA form, the CDR3 reads TGTGCCAGCAGTGAGGGGACAGGTGCTCCCTTCAACTATGGCTACACCTTC. Residues: CASSEGTGAPFNYGYTF.